Shown below are 23 T cell receptor beta chains from a single sample sequenced in a study of blood T cell repertoires in COVID-19. The table came from immunoSEQ multiplex PCR; TCRdb's copy has only in-frame clones and leaves some out. Among roughly 160,000 clones, approximately 86% were seen once, and the ten largest hold around 8.4%. The sample comprised peripheral blood. The source is a woman of 80 years or more with COVID-19, enrolled during active disease.

This chain joins TRBV7-8 and TRBJ1-4; D possibly corresponds to TRBD1 (6 bases). Germline values: CDR1 SGHVS, CDR2 FQNEAQ. Trimming cost V 5 bases and J 8 bases, with 15 bases left between them. The CDR3 length is 14 residues. The CDR3: CASSEQGKGEKLFF. Here the CDR3 DNA reads TGTGCCAGCAGCGAACAGGGAAAGGGGGAAAAACTGTTTTTT. Filled out from reference TRBV7-8 and TRBJ1-4, the complete variable domain reads GAGVSQSPRYKVAKRGQDVALRCDPISGHVSLFWYQQALGQGPEFLTYFQNEAQLDKSGLPSDRFFAERPEGSVSTLKIQRTQQEDSAVYLCASSEQGKGEKLFFGSGTQLSVL.

The V gene is TRBV7-2, the J gene TRBJ2-5; weak D call: TRBD2 (5 bases). Germline CDR1 SGHTA, CDR2 FQGNSA. V lost 5 bases, J lost 5 bases, and 9 bases lay in between. CDR3 size: 12 residues. The chain's CDR3 is CASSRGFETQYF. The DNA for the CDR3 is TGTGCCAGCAGCCGGGGTTTCGAGACCCAGTACTTC.

V gene TRBV2 combines with J gene TRBJ1-2, with no clear D. V lost 3 bases and J lost 3, with 11 bases in between. CDR3 length equals 14 residues. Germline CDR1 reads SNHLY; CDR2 reads FYNNEI. The CDR3: CASSDDRTYYGYTF. CDR3 DNA: TGTGCCAGCAGTGACGATAGAACCTACTATGGCTACACCTTC.

The chain carries TRBV2 and TRBJ1-5; 8 nucleotides align to TRBD1. The germline V gene has CDR1 SNHLY and CDR2 FYNNEI. CDR3 length: 17 residues. V lost 5 bases, J lost 0 bases, and 9 bases stayed unmatched. The CDR3 nucleotides are TGTGCCAGCAGTAAGATCAGGGGGCGGGATAGCAATCAGCCCCAGCATTTT. As protein: CASSKIRGRDSNQPQHF.

The chain combines TRBV4-1 with TRBJ1-4, with 10 positions matching TRBD1. After removal of 3 bases from V and 7 bases from J, the junction contained 5 bases not matched to a gene. Germline-derived CDR1 and CDR2 are MGHRA and YSYEKL. The CDR3 has 15 residues. The DNA of the CDR3 is TGCGCCAGCAGCCAGCCGGGACAGGGGCGTGAAAAACTGTTTTTT. It is translated as CASSQPGQGREKLFF.

The V gene is TRBV6-5, the J gene TRBJ2-7, with 11 bases lining up with TRBD1. The CDR3 totals 14 residues. V shed 8 bases and J 4 bases; nucleotides not matched to a gene: 7. Germline CDR1 reads MNHEY; CDR2 reads SVGAGI. In DNA form, the CDR3 reads TGTGCCAGCGTGCCGGACAGGGGGCTGTACGAGCAGTACTTC. Translated, it gives CASVPDRGLYEQYF.

The table lists this clone with a count of one. This chain uses TRBV27 with TRBJ2-7; D remains ambiguous. The length of the CDR3 is 13 residues. V lost 5 bases, J lost 1 base, and 9 bases lay in between. Germline lookup yields CDR1 MNHEY and CDR2 SMNVEV (reference sequence). DNA of the CDR3: TGTGCCAGCAGTCCTCCGCAGTCCTACGAGCAGTACTTC. Protein sequence: CASSPPQSYEQYF.

The chain is built from TRBV19 and TRBJ2-7; possible D gene TRBD2, 7 bases. The CDR3 is 12 amino acids. Germline values: CDR1 LNHDA, CDR2 SQIVND (reference sequence). V was cut by 3 bases and J by 5 bases, with 8 bases left in between. CDR3: CASSIGGHEQYF. The CDR3 DNA follows: TGTGCCAGTAGTATCGGGGGGCACGAGCAGTACTTC.

The chain joins TRBV11-2 to TRBJ1-6; D is ambiguous. Germline loops: CDR1 SGHAT, CDR2 FQNNGV. The CDR3 is made up of 15 amino acids. V gave up 2 bases and J gave up 5 bases, with 10 bases separating them. CDR3 DNA sequence: TGTGCCAGCAGCTTAAGCGACCTTAATAATTCACCCCTCCACTTT. Residues: CASSLSDLNNSPLHF.

This chain connects TRBV2 to TRBJ1-5; 7 nucleotides match TRBD1. Germline V gives CDR1 SNHLY, CDR2 FYNNEI. V shed 4 bases and J 5 bases; nucleotides not matched to a gene: 5. The CDR3 consists of 14 residues. The CDR3 DNA reads as TGTGCCAGCAGTGGAGACAGGGCCCATCAGCCCCAGCATTTT. This sequence encodes CASSGDRAHQPQHF. The full variable domain, with the rest looked up from reference TRBV2 and TRBJ1-5, is EPEVTQTPSHQVTQMGQEVILRCVPISNHLYFYWYRQILGQKVEFLVSFYNNEISEKSEIFDDQFSVERPDGSNFTLKIRSTKLEDSAMYFCASSGDRAHQPQHFGDGTRLSIL.

The rearrangement joins TRBV19 to TRBJ1-2; D may be TRBD1 (6 bases). The CDR3 spans 14 residues. V lost 7 bases and J lost 7, with 19 bases in between. The germline gives CDR1 LNHDA, CDR2 SQIVND (reference sequence). The CDR3 region is CASTAPGGAVGYTF. The CDR3 DNA follows: TGTGCCAGTACCGCCCCGGGGGGGGCAGTTGGCTACACCTTC.

The V gene is TRBV18, the J gene TRBJ1-1, with 10 bases matching TRBD1. The CDR3 loop spans 15 amino acids. Unmatched junction bases numbered 6, after V lost 6 bases and J lost 2 bases. Germline V gives CDR1 KGHSH, CDR2 LQKENI. The CDR3 loop reads CASSRDRGTNTEAFF. The CDR3 nucleotides are TGTGCCAGCTCGCGGGACAGGGGAACCAACACTGAAGCTTTCTTT.

This chain's CDR3 is CASSPRLAVYEQYF. The CDR3 DNA sequence: TGTGCCAGCTCACCACGACTAGCGGTATACGAGCAGTACTTC. The chain is built from TRBV18 and TRBJ2-7; 9 positions match TRBD2. The CDR3 spans 14 residues. V was clipped by 1 base and J by 4 bases; unmatched bases: 2. The germline V gene has CDR1 KGHSH and CDR2 LQKENI.

This rearrangement joins TRBV10-3 to TRBJ2-3; TRBD2 might be the D (5 bases). The CDR3 runs 15 residues. Germline V gene sequence: CDR1 ENHRY, CDR2 SYGVKD. V lost 10 bases, J lost 2 bases, and 19 bases lay in between. This CDR3 reads CATGPGNSPTDTQYF. As DNA, the CDR3 is TGTGCCACTGGCCCCGGGAACAGCCCCACAGATACGCAGTATTTT.

The CDR3 sequence is CASSDPQGAGGTGELFF. The CDR3 DNA is TGTGCCAGCAGTGATCCCCAGGGTGCGGGAGGGACCGGGGAGCTGTTTTTT. This chain links TRBV25-1 with TRBJ2-2; the match to TRBD2 covers 9 bases. V shed 3 bases, J shed 5 bases, and the junction held 10 bases outside the gene matches. Germline loops: CDR1 MGHDK, CDR2 SYGVNS. The CDR3 length is 17 residues.

The rearrangement links TRBV7-2 to TRBJ1-4, with unresolved D. V lost 1 base to trimming and J lost 7 bases, with 16 bases between them. Germline V lookup: CDR1 SGHTA, CDR2 FQGNSA. CDR3 length equals 16 residues. DNA for the CDR3: TGTGCCAGCAGCTTAGTTGTTGGGCTCGGTGCTGAAAAACTGTTTTTT. Encoded protein: CASSLVVGLGAEKLFF.

The chain combines TRBV6-5 with TRBJ2-7, with D possibly being TRBD2 (6 bases). The CDR3 length is 12 residues. Deletions cut 8 bases from V and 5 bases from J, with 13 bases between. Germline V gene lookup returns CDR1 MNHEY and CDR2 SVGAGI. CDR3 nucleotide sequence: TGTGCCAGCCGGGAGAATGTCCACGAGCAGTACTTC. Its translation: CASRENVHEQYF.

This clone appeared a single time. The chain recombines TRBV3-1 (or the pseudogene TRBV3-2) with TRBJ2-1; 9 positions match TRBD1. The CDR3 has 14 amino acids. Germline CDR1 is LGHDT and CDR2 is YNNKEL (reference sequence). With 6 bases clipped from V and 8 bases from J, the junction kept 8 bases outside the gene matches. The CDR3 reads CASRLLGQGHEQFF. The CDR3 coding sequence is TGTGCCAGCAGACTACTCGGACAGGGGCATGAGCAGTTCTTC.

A few counts support this clone. The gene calls are TRBV12-5 and TRBJ2-7; 9 positions match TRBD1. V dropped 5 bases and J dropped 6; count of bases not matched to a gene: 11. This CDR3 region has 15 residues. The germline V gene has CDR1 LGHNT and CDR2 FRNRAP. The CDR3 is CASGGPTGGAGEQYF. CDR3 nucleotide sequence: TGTGCTAGTGGTGGCCCGACAGGGGGGGCGGGCGAGCAGTACTTC.

The V call is TRBV23-1, the J call TRBJ1-3; 7 bases map to TRBD1. TRBV23-1 carries the ORF label, with uncertain function. V lost 3 bases to trimming and J lost 0 bases; unmatched junction nucleotides: 2. The CDR3 consists of 15 residues. The CDR3 region has the DNA TGCGCCAGCAGTCAGAGGACAGGCTCTGGAAACACCATATATTTT. Its protein product is CASSQRTGSGNTIYF.

The rearrangement joins TRBV11-3 to TRBJ2-3, with D uncertain. Looked up from germline, CDR1 is SGHNT and CDR2 is YENEEA. V was cut by 0 bases and J by 6 bases, with 7 bases left in between. This CDR3 contains 13 residues. CDR3 DNA sequence: TGTGCCAGCAGCTTAGACTTCTTCGATACGCAGTATTTT. Protein sequence: CASSLDFFDTQYF.

V is TRBV19 and J is TRBJ1-2; D gene unclear. Between the trimmed V and J ends, which lost 8 bases and 6 bases, there was a span of 10 bases. The CDR3 loop spans 11 amino acids. Germline V gene sequence: CDR1 LNHDA, CDR2 SQIVND (reference sequence). CDR3 in DNA: TGTGCCAGTGCGTACCTGGATGGCTACACCTTC. Protein: CASAYLDGYTF.

The genes are TRBV6-5 and TRBJ2-5; D possibly corresponds to TRBD2 (6 bases). The germline CDR1 and CDR2 sequences are MNHEY and SVGAGI. Trimming cost V 5 bases and J 7 bases, with 14 bases left between them. The CDR3 consists of 13 residues. The CDR3: CASSTTPGGTQYF. DNA of the CDR3: TGTGCCAGCAGTACTACCCCCGGGGGGACCCAGTACTTC.